This is a list of T cell receptor beta chains from one sample in a study of sequential checkpoint blockade in melanoma. Repertoires were generated with immunoSEQ multiplex PCR, while TCRdb's copy carries only in-frame clones and drops some. This sample has roughly 15,000 clones, with over 60% found just once. The sample in question was CD8+ T cells sorted from blood (inferred from file names), obtained from a patient given nivolumab and ipilimumab in sequence. The receptors shown here come from a human donor with melanoma. CDR3s include the opening cysteine and the closing phenylalanine or tryptophan. The D gene is left open where the match is weak. Size is stated for part of the rows, as once, few or many counts, or as a class when the clone is expanded.

clone_size	d_call	v_call	j_call	cdr3_nt	cdr3_aa
.	.	TRBV7-8	TRBJ2-7	TGTGCCAGCAGCCCACCCGGCGAGCAGTACTTC	CASSPPGEQYF
.	.	TRBV29-1	TRBJ2-2	TGCAGCGTCTACCGGGACACTAACACCGGGGAGCTGTTTTTT	CSVYRDTNTGELFF
.	.	TRBV29-1	TRBJ1-2	TGCAGCGTTGATGTAGACTATGGCTACACCTTC	CSVDVDYGYTF
.	TRBD2	TRBV5-6	TRBJ2-7	TGTGCCAGCAGCCCCTTGGCTAGCGGGAGTCGCAGGGAGCAGTACTTC	CASSPLASGSRREQYF
.	.	TRBV7-8	TRBJ1-5	TGTGCCAGCAGCTCCCACGCGGGTTGGAGCAATCAGCCCCAGCATTTT	CASSSHAGWSNQPQHF
few	.	TRBV5-1	TRBJ2-1	TGCGCCAGCAGCTTGGGCGAAAGCTCCTACAATGAGCAGTTCTTC	CASSLGESSYNEQFF
.	TRBD2	TRBV6-6	TRBJ2-7	TGTGCCAGCAGTTACTCTACGACTAGCGGTCGGGAGCAGTACTTC	CASSYSTTSGREQYF
.	TRBD1	TRBV28	TRBJ1-5	TGTGCCAGCAGTCGCCCGACAGGGGGCTATCAGCCCCAGCATTTT	CASSRPTGGYQPQHF
.	TRBD2	TRBV5-1	TRBJ2-7	TGCGCCAGCAGCCCCGTTGGGGGGAGGGGACGCTACGAGCAGTACTTC	CASSPVGGRGRYEQYF
.	TRBD2	TRBV2	TRBJ2-1	TGTGCCAGCAGAGTTGACAGCGGGGGGGCCAATGAGCAGTTCTTC	CASRVDSGGANEQFF
once	.	TRBV5-5	TRBJ2-7	TGTGCCAGCACCCAAGACAAGACCTTCTACGAGCAGTACTTC	CASTQDKTFYEQYF
.	.	TRBV7-9	TRBJ1-2	TGTGCCAGCAGCTGGGGGGGGGATGGCTACACCTTC	CASSWGGDGYTF
once	.	TRBV9	TRBJ2-2	TGTGCCAGCAGCGTAGTCAGCGGCATCGCGAACACCGGGGAGCTGTTTTTT	CASSVVSGIANTGELFF
.	.	TRBV7-2	TRBJ2-7	TGTGCCAGCAGCTTAGGTGTTCTCTACGAGCAGTACTTC	CASSLGVLYEQYF
.	.	TRBV7-6	TRBJ2-2	TGTGCCAGCAGCTTATTAGCAGGGGTACCCGGGGAGCTGTTTTTT	CASSLLAGVPGELFF
.	.	TRBV5-6	TRBJ2-5	TGTGCCAGCAGCCGGGTTGGGTACGGAGGTCGAGAGACCCAGTACTTC	CASSRVGYGGRETQYF
medium-sized	TRBD1	TRBV7-3	TRBJ1-2	TGTGCCAGCAGCTTAACGTTGTTCCGGGACAGGGACTATGGCTACACCTTC	CASSLTLFRDRDYGYTF
.	TRBD1	TRBV9	TRBJ2-5	TGTGCCAGCAGCGAACAGGGGATCCAAGAGACCCAGTACTTC	CASSEQGIQETQYF
.	.	TRBV9	TRBJ2-5	TGTGCCAGCAGCGAGGGGGGGGGCTGGGAGACCCAGTACTTC	CASSEGGGWETQYF
few	TRBD2	TRBV4-3	TRBJ2-2	TGCGCCAGCAGCCCCGGGACTAGCGGGCTTACCGGGGAGCTGTTTTTT	CASSPGTSGLTGELFF
.	TRBD1	TRBV7-9	TRBJ2-6	TGTACCAGCAGCGCGGGACAGGGAGCTGAAGGGGCCAACGTCCTGACTTTC	CTSSAGQGAEGANVLTF
.	TRBD1	TRBV9	TRBJ2-1	TGTGCCAGCAGCCCCCCCGGGACAGAGGATGAGCAGTTCTTC	CASSPPGTEDEQFF
few	.	TRBV13	TRBJ1-1	TGTGCCAGCAGCTCCCCACTCGAGCTGAACACTGAAGCTTTCTTT	CASSSPLELNTEAFF
.	.	TRBV20-1	TRBJ1-1	TGCAGTGCTATCAGGGGTAGAGCTTTCTTT	CSAIRGRAFF
once	.	TRBV4-1	TRBJ2-5	TGCGCCAGCAGCCCCGGACAGTATCAAGAGACCCAGTACTTC	CASSPGQYQETQYF
.	.	TRBV29-1	TRBJ2-7	TGCAGCGTTGAAGATAACGGCTACGAGCAGTACTTC	CSVEDNGYEQYF
.	TRBD2	TRBV2	TRBJ2-1	TGTGCCAGCAGTTACCCGACTAGCGGGGAGGGTGAGCAGTTCTTC	CASSYPTSGEGEQFF
.	.	TRBV9	TRBJ1-2	TGTGCCAGCAGCGCGTCCTTCAGTAGCGTAACTAACTATGGCTACACCTTC	CASSASFSSVTNYGYTF
.	.	TRBV27	TRBJ2-3	TGTGCCAGCAGTTTATCCGGAGAACCAGATACGCAGTATTTT	CASSLSGEPDTQYF
.	.	TRBV2	TRBJ2-3	TGTGCCAGCAGTGGTCTAGCGAGTTATAGCACAGATACGCAGTATTTT	CASSGLASYSTDTQYF
.	.	TRBV19	TRBJ2-3	TGTGCCAGTAGTATAGTAGCAGCTAGCACAGATACGCAGTATTTT	CASSIVAASTDTQYF
.	TRBD2	TRBV9	TRBJ2-2	TGTGCCAGCACCCCTAGCGGGGTGAACACCGGGGAGCTGTTTTTT	CASTPSGVNTGELFF
.	.	TRBV20-1	TRBJ1-2	TGCAGTGCGGGAGCTGGCTACACCTTC	CSAGAGYTF
.	.	TRBV18	TRBJ2-3	TGTGCCAGCTCACCACTTGACACCGGCACAGATACGCAGTATTTT	CASSPLDTGTDTQYF
.	.	TRBV30	TRBJ1-5	TGTGCCTGGAGTGTACAATTGCAGGGTCATCAGCCCCAGCATTTT	CAWSVQLQGHQPQHF
.	.	TRBV13	TRBJ1-3	TGTGCCAGCAGCCACCGAGGGAGTGGAAACACCATATATTTT	CASSHRGSGNTIYF
.	TRBD2	TRBV7-9	TRBJ2-1	TGTGCCAGCAGCCGCGGGGGGGCGAATTACAATGAGCAGTTCTTC	CASSRGGANYNEQFF
.	.	TRBV2	TRBJ1-4	TGTGCCAGCAGAAGGCAGGATGAAAAACTGTTTTTT	CASRRQDEKLFF
once	.	TRBV7-9	TRBJ2-7	TGTGCCAGCAGCGAAGGGACACACGAGCAGTACTTC	CASSEGTHEQYF
.	.	TRBV19	TRBJ2-7	TGTGCCAGTAGTATGGGGCTGACCTACGAGCAGTACTTC	CASSMGLTYEQYF